This T cell receptor beta chain was sequenced for a study of T cell changes during pregnancy in multiple sclerosis. The CDR3 loop spans 16 amino acids. The junction had 6 bases not matched to a gene; V was cut back by 3 bases and J by 2 bases. Germline CDR1 is KGHSH and CDR2 is LQKENI. Sequenced by immunoSEQ multiplex PCR; TCRdb stores in-frame clones only, minus some. Of about 75,000 clones in the sample, 75% to 95% were seen once. This specimen was CD4+ T cells from peripheral blood mononuclear cells, taken before pregnancy. The sequence came from a female donor with multiple sclerosis, enrolled in a pregnancy study. The V gene is TRBV18, the J gene TRBJ2-3, with TRBD2 identical over 9 bases. The CDR3, as DNA: TGTGCCAGCTCACCGGTAGCGGGGGCCTTCACAGATACGCAGTATTTT. Protein product: CASSPVAGAFTDTQYF.